The TCR beta chain under discussion was sequenced for a study of Tregs in tolerant kidney transplant recipients. Findings of the study overall: Activated donor B cell expansion appeared to reveal the most relevant donor-specific TCRbeta repertoire.

The ends lost 6 bases at V and 6 bases at J; junction bases unmatched: 10. This CDR3 is 15 amino acids long. CDR1 and CDR2 from the germline V gene are SNHLY and FYNNEI. To note about this clone: Its target is not known. The read terminates 3 residues ahead of where the CDR3 ends, so the germline J gene completes it.

Method: immunoSEQ multiplex PCR; TCRdb's copy keeps in-frame clones and lacks some. Its listing shows 45,000 to 55,000 clones. The chain uses TRBV2 and TRBJ2-4; 8 nucleotides agree with TRBD2. The sample consisted of CD4+ T cells from blood, taken before the transplant. The sequence was obtained from a human donor who received a combined kidney and bone marrow transplant. CDR3 amino acids: CASRTDSGRGNIQYF. The part of the CDR3 DNA that was read is TGTGCCAGCAGGACCGACAGCGGGAGAGGAAACATT.